This T cell receptor beta chain comes out of a study of shared clonotypes between healthy human individuals. This clone was observed a single time. CDR3 size: 15 residues. V was clipped by 2 bases and J by 1 base; unmatched bases: 3. Per the germline V gene, CDR1 is LGHNA and CDR2 is YSLEER. Clones were read by immunoSEQ multiplex PCR, and TCRdb kept only the in-frame ones, dropping some. The sample holds 200,000 to 250,000 clones, approximately 65% seen once. This receptor was identified in a man younger than 45 in good health. The chain joins TRBV4-3 to TRBJ1-2; 8 bases map to TRBD1. The source material was memory CD4+ T cells sorted from blood. Subset meaning: CD45RA-negative fraction. The CDR3 protein is CASSQQGASNYGYTF. The CDR3 DNA reads TGCGCCAGCAGCCAACAGGGGGCGAGTAACTATGGCTACACCTTC.